Here is one T cell receptor (beta chain) with its context. What it binds is unknown. This sample was taken from a study of cytomegalovirus exposure and HLA in healthy donors. Findings and limits, study-wide: Some highly shared sequence variants likely arose as a pipeline artifact.

CDR3 length: 14 amino acids. The germline V gene has CDR1 SGHTA and CDR2 FQGNSA. Deletions cut 1 base from V and 13 bases from J, with 16 bases between. 60 Vbeta and 13 Jbeta primers were used in PCR. TCRdb keeps only in-frame clones here, not all; method: immunoSEQ multiplex PCR. The sample holds 75,000 to 95,000 clones, around 89% seen once. The receptor comes from a man between 18 and 35 years old in good health and CMV-seronegative. The chain recombines TRBV7-2 with TRBJ1-4; no clear D gene. The sample taken for sequencing was PBMCs. This chain's CDR3 is CASSLGRVGSRLFF. In nucleotides, the CDR3 is TGTGCCAGCAGCTTAGGTCGGGTTGGGAGTAGACTGTTTTTT.